This T cell receptor (beta chain) was obtained from a study of cytomegalovirus exposure and HLA in healthy donors. The CDR3 is made up of 13 amino acids. PCR employed 60 Vbeta and 13 Jbeta primers. Sequencing was performed with immunoSEQ multiplex PCR; in TCRdb, only in-frame clones are kept and a portion is missing. The table includes around 150,000 clones, approximately 80% detected once. Material for sequencing was PBMCs. This receptor was identified in a man aged 25 to 45 in good health and CMV-seronegative. The V call is TRBV21-1, the J call TRBJ1-4; the DNA was not used to check the table's D call, TRBD1. TRBV21-1 is shown as a pseudogene. CDR3 loop: CASRQGTNEKLFF. The CDR3, as DNA: TGTGCCAGCAGACAGGGTACTAATGAAAAACTGTTTTTT.